The 24 T cell receptor beta chains reported below all come from one sample, sequenced in a study of blood T cell repertoires in COVID-19. Produced via immunoSEQ multiplex PCR; TCRdb's table is partial and in-frame only. The profile shows approximately 240,000 clones, about nine tenths of them singletons. Material: PBMCs or T cells enriched from blood (not recorded which). The receptors stem from a woman in her forties or fifties in a cohort exposed to, infected with or recovered from COVID-19 (not recorded which).

The chain uses TRBV6-5 and TRBJ1-1; TRBD1 aligns across 9 bases. Trimming cost V 0 bases and J 4 bases; bases outside gene matches: 3. Germline values: CDR1 MNHEY, CDR2 SVGAGI. The CDR3 totals 15 residues. This chain's CDR3 is CASSYSGQGGTEAFF. CDR3 bases: TGTGCCAGCAGTTACTCGGGACAGGGAGGCACTGAAGCTTTCTTT.

The genes are TRBV5-5 and TRBJ1-5; the match to TRBD1 covers 8 bases. V shed 5 bases and J 4 bases; nucleotides not matched to a gene: 5. Germline-derived CDR1 and CDR2 are SGHKS and YYEKEE (reference sequence). The CDR3 loop spans 14 amino acids. The CDR3 DNA reads TGTGCCAGCAGTTGGGGACAGGCTAATCAGCCCCAGCATTTT. It specifies CASSWGQANQPQHF.

This clone came up a few times. The V and J genes are TRBV4-3 and TRBJ1-3, with D unresolved. This CDR3 contains 18 residues. Trimming took off 1 base at V and 0 bases at J, with 16 bases between the two ends. Germline assignment: CDR1 LGHNA and CDR2 YSLEER. The CDR3, as DNA: TGCGCCAGCAGCCAAGCAATGTCGGGGTCTAGCTCTGGAAACACCATATATTTT. Translation: CASSQAMSGSSSGNTIYF.

This chain joins TRBV24-1 and TRBJ2-1; 9 bases agree with TRBD1. The germline V gene has CDR1 KGHDR and CDR2 SFDVKD. CDR3 size: 15 residues. V shed 4 bases and J 5 bases; nucleotides not matched to a gene: 5. The CDR3 DNA reads as TGTGCCACCAGTGACGCCGGGACAGGGCACAATGAGCAGTTCTTC. Protein: CATSDAGTGHNEQFF.

This chain joins TRBV12-3 or TRBV12-4 and TRBJ2-5, with 7 bases fitting TRBD2. The V gene end was trimmed by 4 bases and the J gene end by 4 bases; junction bases not matched to a gene: 3. This CDR3 comprises 13 residues. The DNA for the CDR3 is TGTGCCAGCAGTTGGGGGGGAGGAGAGACCCAGTACTTC. Translating gives CASSWGGGETQYF.

The genes are TRBV28 and TRBJ1-1, with D possibly being TRBD1 (5 bases). Trimming pared 7 bases from V and 0 bases from J, leaving 18 bases between. Germline-derived CDR1 and CDR2 are MDHEN and SYDVKM. This CDR3 is 16 amino acids long. The CDR3 protein is CASITWGGTLNTEAFF. In DNA form, the CDR3 reads TGTGCCAGCATCACCTGGGGGGGAACTCTGAACACTGAAGCTTTCTTT.

The chain uses TRBV2 and TRBJ2-3; D unclear. In germline, CDR1 is SNHLY, CDR2 FYNNEI. Trimming left V 1 base short and J 6 bases short, with 5 bases between. CDR3 size: 12 residues. CDR3 sequence: CASSEVRDTQYF. The CDR3 DNA reads as TGTGCCAGCAGTGAAGTCCGGGATACGCAGTATTTT.

The chain combines TRBV5-5 with TRBJ2-7; D is ambiguous. CDR1 is SGHKS and CDR2 is YYEKEE in the germline V gene (reference sequence). The CDR3 covers 12 residues. Trimming shortened V by 0 bases and J by 7 bases, and 8 bases separated the two germline ends. Here the CDR3 reads CASSLDSPEQYF. The CDR3 region has the DNA TGTGCCAGCAGCTTGGATTCTCCGGAGCAGTACTTC.

The chain combines TRBV4-3 with TRBJ2-7; D uncertain. The length of the CDR3 is 15 residues. V lost 1 base and J lost 4, with 14 bases in between. In germline, CDR1 is LGHNA, CDR2 YSLEER. CDR3 amino acids: CASSQGTNSGYEQYF. As DNA, the CDR3 is TGCGCCAGCAGCCAAGGCACTAACTCGGGTTACGAGCAGTACTTC.

The chain carries TRBV18 and TRBJ2-7, with D perhaps matching TRBD1 (6 bases). This CDR3 has 13 amino acids. Germline CDR1 reads KGHSH; CDR2 reads LQKENI. Between the trimmed V and J ends, which lost 3 bases and 5 bases, there was a span of 11 bases. CDR3 DNA sequence: TGTGCCAGCTCACCGGACAGCTTTAACGAGCAGTACTTC. Translated: CASSPDSFNEQYF.

V usage is TRBV27 and J usage is TRBJ2-7; 11 bases agree with TRBD2. V shed 8 bases, J shed 2 bases, and the junction held 11 bases outside the gene matches. This CDR3 is built from 16 residues. The V gene's germline CDR1 is MNHEY and CDR2 SMNVEV (reference sequence). The CDR3 protein is CASRLIIAGGPYEQYF. The DNA of the CDR3 is TGTGCCAGCCGTCTGATTATAGCGGGGGGGCCCTACGAGCAGTACTTC.

V gene TRBV6-5 combines with J gene TRBJ1-2, with a weak D call TRBD1 (5 bases). The CDR3 loop spans 15 amino acids. Germline V gene sequence: CDR1 MNHEY, CDR2 SVGAGI. V lost 5 bases, J lost 8 bases, and 21 bases lay in between. The CDR3 sequence is CASSPDPGLAGGYTF. In DNA form, the CDR3 reads TGTGCCAGCAGTCCCGACCCGGGCCTCGCAGGGGGCTACACCTTC.

This clone was seen just once. CDR3 nucleotide sequence: TGTGCCAGCAAAGGGGCAGGGACCTACGAGCAGTACTTC. It is translated as CASKGAGTYEQYF. The J gene is TRBJ2-7, the V gene TRBV6-5; D is possibly TRBD1 (5 bases). V shed 7 bases and J shed 2 bases, with 12 bases lying between them. Germline CDR1 is MNHEY and CDR2 is SVGAGI. The CDR3 sequence is 13 residues long.

CDR3 in amino acids: CASSLGQGSTDTQYF. In DNA, the CDR3 is TGCGCCAGCAGCCTGGGACAGGGTAGCACAGATACGCAGTATTTT. This chain uses TRBV4-1 with TRBJ2-3; TRBD1 aligns across 9 bases. The CDR3 has 15 amino acids. Unmatched junction bases numbered 2, after V lost 4 bases and J lost 0 bases. Germline V gives CDR1 MGHRA, CDR2 YSYEKL.

The rearrangement links TRBV30 to TRBJ1-2, with 7 bases that match TRBD1. V gave up 2 bases and J gave up 4 bases; unmatched junction bases: 7. The CDR3 extends over 14 amino acids. The V gene's germline CDR1 is GTSNPN and CDR2 SVGIG (reference sequence). The CDR3 sequence: CAWSLGQRVYGYTF. For the CDR3, the DNA is TGTGCCTGGAGTCTGGGACAGCGGGTCTATGGCTACACCTTC.

The chain uses TRBV12-5 and TRBJ1-2; D ambiguous. V was pared by 1 base and J by 2 bases, with 11 bases between. Germline V gene lookup returns CDR1 LGHNT and CDR2 FRNRAP. The CDR3 length is 15 residues. The CDR3: CASGLGNPGNYGYTF. CDR3 coding DNA: TGTGCTAGTGGTTTGGGAAACCCCGGGAACTATGGCTACACCTTC.

The chain has TRBV18 and TRBJ1-3; TRBD1 might be the D (6 bases). Trimming stripped 0 bases from V and 0 bases from J, with 12 bases between. The CDR3 extends over 17 amino acids. Germline V gives CDR1 KGHSH, CDR2 LQKENI. CDR3 loop: CASSPPVGADSGNTIYF. CDR3 in DNA: TGTGCCAGCTCACCACCGGTGGGGGCGGACTCTGGAAACACCATATATTTT.

The CDR3 coding sequence is TGTGCCAGCAGAGATCGGGACAGGGGACCTGAAGCTTTCTTT. Translating it yields CASRDRDRGPEAFF. The gene calls are TRBV2 and TRBJ1-1, with 10 bases matching TRBD1. The CDR3 length is 14 residues. With 6 bases clipped from V and 6 bases from J, the junction kept 7 bases outside the gene matches. CDR1 and CDR2 (germline): SNHLY, FYNNEI.

This clone has just a few counts. The rearrangement links TRBV7-9 to TRBJ1-4; D is uncertain. The germline V gene has CDR1 SEHNR and CDR2 FQNEAQ (reference sequence). The CDR3 runs to 14 residues. Trimming shortened V by 5 bases and J by 8 bases, and 15 bases separated the two germline ends. CDR3 amino acids: CASSPELEGEKLFF. The CDR3 nucleotides are TGTGCCAGCAGCCCGGAATTGGAGGGCGAAAAACTGTTTTTT.

V gene TRBV19 combines with J gene TRBJ1-1; D perhaps matches TRBD1 (6 bases). The CDR3 is made up of 11 amino acids. Trimming took off 6 bases at V and 12 bases at J, with 14 bases between the two ends. The germline gives CDR1 LNHDA, CDR2 SQIVND (reference sequence). The CDR3 protein is CASSQGGDTFF. Here the CDR3 DNA reads TGTGCCAGTAGCCAAGGGGGAGATACTTTCTTT.

The chain has TRBV4-2 and TRBJ1-4; D ambiguous. CDR3 length: 17 amino acids. The germline gives CDR1 LGHNA, CDR2 YNFKEQ. Deletions cut 1 base from V and 5 bases from J, with 17 bases between. CDR3 residues: CASSQGGGRAMNEKLFF. In DNA form, the CDR3 reads TGTGCCAGCAGCCAAGGAGGTGGCAGAGCGATGAATGAAAAACTGTTTTTT.

The chain recombines TRBV7-9 with TRBJ1-6; the D is unclear. The V gene's germline CDR1 is SEHNR and CDR2 FQNEAQ (reference sequence). The CDR3 loop spans 12 amino acids. Trimming removed 4 bases at V and 14 bases at J, with 12 bases between. The CDR3 nucleotides read TGTGCCAGCAGCTCCGGGAAACGATCCCTCCACTTT. Residues: CASSSGKRSLHF.

In its sample, this clone was seen a few times. The chain uses TRBV6-5 and TRBJ2-7; maybe TRBD1 (6 bases). Germline lookup yields CDR1 MNHEY and CDR2 SVGAGI. V lost 3 bases and J 3 bases, leaving 9 bases between the germline ends. The CDR3 loop spans 13 amino acids. Here the CDR3 reads CASSYGGYYEQYF. Here the CDR3 DNA reads TGTGCCAGCAGTTATGGGGGCTACTACGAGCAGTACTTC.

The chain recombines TRBV5-4 with TRBJ2-5; 8 positions match TRBD2. V gave up 0 bases and J gave up 2 bases; unmatched junction bases: 3. There are 15 residues in the CDR3. Germline V gene sequence: CDR1 SGHNT, CDR2 YYREEE (reference sequence). The CDR3 loop is CASSLVGGEQETQYF. As DNA, the CDR3 is TGTGCCAGCAGCTTGGTCGGGGGGGAGCAAGAGACCCAGTACTTC.